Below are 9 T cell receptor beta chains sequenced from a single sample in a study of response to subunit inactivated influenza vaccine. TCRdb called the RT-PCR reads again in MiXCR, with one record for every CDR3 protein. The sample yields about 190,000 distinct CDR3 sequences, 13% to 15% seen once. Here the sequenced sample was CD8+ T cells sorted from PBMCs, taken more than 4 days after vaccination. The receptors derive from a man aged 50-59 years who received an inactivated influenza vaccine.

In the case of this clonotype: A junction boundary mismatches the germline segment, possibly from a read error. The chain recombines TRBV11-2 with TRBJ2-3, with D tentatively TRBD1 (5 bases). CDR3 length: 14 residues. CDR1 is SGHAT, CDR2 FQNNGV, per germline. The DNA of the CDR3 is TGTGCCAGCTCCTACGGCGTACGAACAGGTACGCAGTATTTT. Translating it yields CASSYGVRTGTQYF.

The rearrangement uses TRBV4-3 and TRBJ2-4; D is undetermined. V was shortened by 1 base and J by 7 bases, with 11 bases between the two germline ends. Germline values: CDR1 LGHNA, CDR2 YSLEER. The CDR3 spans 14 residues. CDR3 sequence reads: CASSQAVPSNIQYF. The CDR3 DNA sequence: TGCGCCAGCAGCCAAGCGGTCCCGAGTAACATTCAGTACTTC.

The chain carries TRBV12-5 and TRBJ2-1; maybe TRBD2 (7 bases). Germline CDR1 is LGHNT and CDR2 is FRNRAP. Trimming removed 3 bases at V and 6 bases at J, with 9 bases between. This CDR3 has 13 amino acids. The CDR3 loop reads CASGLGGANEQFF. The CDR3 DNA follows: TGTGCTAGTGGTTTAGGGGGGGCCAATGAGCAGTTCTTC.

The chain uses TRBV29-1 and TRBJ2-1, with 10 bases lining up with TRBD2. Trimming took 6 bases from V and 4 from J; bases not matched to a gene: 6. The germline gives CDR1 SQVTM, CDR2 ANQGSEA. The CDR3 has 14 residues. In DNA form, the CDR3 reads TGCAGCGTGGCAACTAGCGGGGCATACAATGAGCAGTTCTTC. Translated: CSVATSGAYNEQFF.

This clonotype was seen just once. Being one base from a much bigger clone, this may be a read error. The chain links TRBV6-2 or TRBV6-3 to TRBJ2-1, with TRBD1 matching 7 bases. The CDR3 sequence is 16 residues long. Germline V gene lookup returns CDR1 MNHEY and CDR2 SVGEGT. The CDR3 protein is CASSYLNGRGNNKQFF. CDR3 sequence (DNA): TGTGCCAGCAGTTACTTGAATGGCAGGGGGAACAATAAGCAGTTCTTC.

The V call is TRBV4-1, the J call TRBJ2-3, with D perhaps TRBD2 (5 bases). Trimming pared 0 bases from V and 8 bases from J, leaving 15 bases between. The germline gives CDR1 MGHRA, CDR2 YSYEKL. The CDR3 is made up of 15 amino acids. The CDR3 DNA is TGCGCCAGCAGCCAAGAAGTGTGGGGAGAGGGTACGCAGTATTTT. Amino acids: CASSQEVWGEGTQYF.

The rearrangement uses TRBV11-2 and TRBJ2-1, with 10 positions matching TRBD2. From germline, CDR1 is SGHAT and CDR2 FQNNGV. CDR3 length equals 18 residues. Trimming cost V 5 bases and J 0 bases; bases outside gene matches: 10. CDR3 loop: CASSPGTSELSSYNEQFF. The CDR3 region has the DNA TGTGCCAGCAGCCCCGGGACTAGCGAGTTGAGCTCCTACAATGAGCAGTTCTTC.

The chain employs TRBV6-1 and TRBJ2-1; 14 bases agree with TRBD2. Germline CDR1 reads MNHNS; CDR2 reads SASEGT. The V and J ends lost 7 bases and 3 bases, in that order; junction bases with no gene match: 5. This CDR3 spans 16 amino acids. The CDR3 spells CASKGLAGGDYNEQFF. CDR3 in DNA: TGTGCCAGCAAAGGACTAGCGGGGGGAGACTACAATGAGCAGTTCTTC.

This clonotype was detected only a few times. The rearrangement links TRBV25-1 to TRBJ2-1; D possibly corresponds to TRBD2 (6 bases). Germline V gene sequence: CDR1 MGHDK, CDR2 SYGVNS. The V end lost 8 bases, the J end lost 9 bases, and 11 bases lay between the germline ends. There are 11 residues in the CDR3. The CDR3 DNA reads TGTGCCAGCGAAACGGGGGTTGAGCAGTTCTTC. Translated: CASETGVEQFF.